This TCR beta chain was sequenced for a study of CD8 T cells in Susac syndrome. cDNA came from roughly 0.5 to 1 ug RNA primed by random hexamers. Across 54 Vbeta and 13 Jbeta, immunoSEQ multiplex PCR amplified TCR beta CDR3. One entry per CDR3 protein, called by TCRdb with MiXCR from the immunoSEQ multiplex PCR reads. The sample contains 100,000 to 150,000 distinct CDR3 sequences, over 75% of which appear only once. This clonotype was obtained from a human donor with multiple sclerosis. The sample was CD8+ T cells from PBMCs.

In DNA, the CDR3 is TGTGCCAGCAGTTATTACCTGGGCACATCTTACAATGAGCAGTTCTTC. This codes for CASSYYLGTSYNEQFF. The chain joins TRBV12-3 or TRBV12-4 to TRBJ2-1; no clear D gene. V lost 4 bases to trimming and J lost 4 bases, with 17 bases between them. The CDR3 is 16 amino acids.